Following are 7 T cell receptor beta chains from one sample sequenced in a study of preoperative IRX-2 immunotherapy in early breast cancer. The treatment was: preoperative locoregional IRX-2 cytokine immunotherapy. Sequencing used immunoSEQ multiplex PCR; TCRdb keeps in-frame clones, though not all of them. The top ten hold under 2.5% of the sample, which has approximately 100,000 clones, roughly 90% seen once. Source: tumor tissue, taken after IRX-2 immunotherapy. Receptors originate from a human donor with breast cancer.

V usage is TRBV12-5 and J usage is TRBJ2-7, with 10 bases lining up with TRBD1. The CDR3 consists of 14 residues. The germline CDR1 and CDR2 sequences are LGHNT and FRNRAP. This CDR3 is CASTLTGGSDEQYF. Written as DNA, the CDR3 is TGTGCCAGCACCCTGACAGGGGGCTCGGACGAGCAGTACTTC. The complete variable domain, with remaining parts taken from reference TRBV12-5 and TRBJ2-7, reads DARVTQTPRHKVTEMGQEVTMRCQPILGHNTVFWYRQTMMQGLELLAYFRNRAPLDDSGMPKDRFSAEMPDATLATLKIQPSEPRDSAVYFCASTLTGGSDEQYFGPGTRLTVT.

The chain couples TRBV11-3 to TRBJ1-5; D is unresolved. CDR3 length: 18 residues. CDR1 and CDR2 (germline): SGHNT, YENEEA. The ends were cut back, 5 bases at V and 6 bases at J, with 26 bases in the middle. The CDR3 coding sequence is TGTGCCAGCAGCCGAACCGCCCAGACCGCAAATGTTGGTCAGCCCCAGCATTTT. This gives the protein CASSRTAQTANVGQPQHF.

V is TRBV28 and J is TRBJ1-5; no clear D gene. The CDR3 spans 13 residues. Deletions cut 6 bases from V and 7 bases from J, with 13 bases between. CDR1 is MDHEN and CDR2 is SYDVKM in the germline V gene. The CDR3 loop is CASRSTSLQPQHF. Written as DNA, the CDR3 is TGTGCCAGCAGGTCCACGAGTTTACAGCCCCAGCATTTT.

This chain joins TRBV18 and TRBJ2-2; D is ambiguous. The CDR3 totals 15 residues. The germline gives CDR1 KGHSH, CDR2 LQKENI. Trimming stripped 4 bases from V and 6 bases from J, with 15 bases between. The CDR3 region is CASSLGRDPAGELFF. The CDR3 DNA is TGTGCCAGCTCACTCGGTCGAGATCCGGCCGGGGAGCTGTTTTTT.

The chain uses TRBV7-1 and TRBJ2-1; 9 nucleotides agree with TRBD2. TRBV7-1 is marked as an open reading frame, function uncertain. CDR3 length equals 13 residues. Losses at the gene ends were 4 bases for V and 8 bases for J; bases not matched to a gene: 3. The CDR3 bases are TGTGCCAGCAGCTTAGGCGGGAGGGATGAGCAGTTCTTC. Encoded protein: CASSLGGRDEQFF.

The chain joins TRBV29-1 to TRBJ1-4; D may be TRBD1 (5 bases). Germline V CDR1 and CDR2: SQVTM, ANQGSEA. The CDR3 covers 13 residues. Deletions cut 4 bases from V and 8 bases from J, with 14 bases between. The CDR3 loop reads CSVVGGLGEKLFF. DNA for the CDR3: TGCAGCGTTGTGGGGGGTCTTGGCGAAAAACTGTTTTTT.

This chain joins TRBV10-2 and TRBJ2-2; D perhaps matches TRBD1 (6 bases). Trimming removed 7 bases at V and 3 bases at J, with 12 bases between. CDR3 length: 14 amino acids. Germline-derived CDR1 and CDR2 are WSHSY and SAAADI. In DNA form, the CDR3 reads TGCGCCAGCAAGCCGGGACAAGACACCGGGGAGCTGTTTTTT. This gives the protein CASKPGQDTGELFF.